Below, one T cell receptor beta chain is given with its context. Its antigen is not known. Using immunoSEQ multiplex PCR, the repertoire was profiled, and TCRdb retains in-frame clones only, with some absent. The data contain roughly 80,000 clones, approximately 83% of them seen just once; the ten biggest clones take up approximately 2%. There are 16 residues in the CDR3. Trimming cost V 3 bases and J 3 bases, with 18 bases left between them. CDR1 and CDR2 from the germline V gene are SEHNR and FQNEAQ (reference sequence). The sample comes from a study of OX40 agonist ivuxolimab in advanced cancers. Study context: Ivuxolimab doses were 0.01, 0.1, 0.3, 1.5, 3 or 10 mg/kg every 2 weeks. Whole-study findings and limits: Compared with CD4+, CD8+ T cells on average had more expanded clones.

This material consisted of CD4+ or CD8+ T cells sorted from blood, taken in a trial of the OX40 agonist ivuxolimab. This TCR derives from an adult with an advanced solid tumor such as melanoma, head and neck, liver or kidney cancer. The V gene is TRBV7-9, the J gene TRBJ2-7; possible D gene TRBD2, 6 bases. As DNA, the CDR3 is TGTGCCAGCAGCTTGGATCGACTAGTCCCCGGCTACGAGCAGTACTTC. Its translation: CASSLDRLVPGYEQYF. Filled out from reference TRBV7-9 and TRBJ2-7, the complete variable domain reads DTGVSQNPRHKITKRGQNVTFRCDPISEHNRLYWYRQTLGQGPEFLTYFQNEAQLEKSRLLSDRFSAERPKGSFSTLEIQRTEQGDSAMYLCASSLDRLVPGYEQYFGPGTRLTVT.